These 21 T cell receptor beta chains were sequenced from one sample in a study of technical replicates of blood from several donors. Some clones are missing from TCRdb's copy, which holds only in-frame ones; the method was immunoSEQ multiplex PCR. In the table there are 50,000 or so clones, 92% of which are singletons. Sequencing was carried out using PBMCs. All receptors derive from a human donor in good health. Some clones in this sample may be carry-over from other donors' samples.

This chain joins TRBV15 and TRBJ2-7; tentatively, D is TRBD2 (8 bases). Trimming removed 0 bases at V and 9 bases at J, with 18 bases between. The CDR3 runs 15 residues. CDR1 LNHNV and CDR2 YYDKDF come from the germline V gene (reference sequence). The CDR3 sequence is CATSRDRGREARQYF. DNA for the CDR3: TGTGCCACCAGCAGAGATAGGGGGCGGGAGGCAAGGCAGTACTTC.

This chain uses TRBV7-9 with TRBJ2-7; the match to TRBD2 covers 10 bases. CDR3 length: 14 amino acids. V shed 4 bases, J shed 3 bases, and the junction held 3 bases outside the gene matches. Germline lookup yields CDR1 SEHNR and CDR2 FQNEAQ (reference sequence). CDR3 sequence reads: CASSSGLAVYEQYF. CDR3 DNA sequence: TGTGCCAGCAGCTCTGGACTAGCGGTCTACGAGCAGTACTTC.

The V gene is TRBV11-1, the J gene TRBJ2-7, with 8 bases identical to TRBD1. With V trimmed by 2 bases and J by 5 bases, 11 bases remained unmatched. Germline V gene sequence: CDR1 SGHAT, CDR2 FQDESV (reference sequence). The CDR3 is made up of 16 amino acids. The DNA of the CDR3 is TGTGCCAGCAGCTTACAGGGGGCCTACCGTTCCCACGAGCAGTACTTC. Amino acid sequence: CASSLQGAYRSHEQYF.

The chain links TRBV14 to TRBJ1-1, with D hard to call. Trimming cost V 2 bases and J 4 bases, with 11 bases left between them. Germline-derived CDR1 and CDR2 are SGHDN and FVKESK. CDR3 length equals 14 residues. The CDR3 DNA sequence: TGTGCCAGCAGCCAACGGGCGGGGATCACTGAAGCTTTCTTT. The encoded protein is CASSQRAGITEAFF.

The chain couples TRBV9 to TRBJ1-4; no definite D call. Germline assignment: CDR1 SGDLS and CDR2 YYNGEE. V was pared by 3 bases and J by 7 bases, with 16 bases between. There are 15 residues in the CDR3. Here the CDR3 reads CASSGGPTAGEKLFF. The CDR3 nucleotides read TGTGCCAGCAGCGGAGGACCCACGGCGGGTGAAAAACTGTTTTTT.

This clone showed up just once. The DNA of the CDR3 is TGTGCCAGCAGCTTATTAATAACTAGCAATACCGAGCAGTACTTC. This codes for CASSLLITSNTEQYF. V and J are TRBV7-2 and TRBJ2-7, with D possibly matching TRBD2 (6 bases). Germline CDR1 reads SGHTA; CDR2 reads FQGNSA. CDR3 size: 15 residues. Trimming took 2 bases from V and 6 from J, leaving 17 bases between them. Full variable domain (outside the CDR3, taken from reference TRBV7-2 and TRBJ2-7): GAGVSQSPSNKVTEKGKDVELRCDPISGHTALYWYRQSLGQGLEFLIYFQGNSAPDKSGLPSDRFSAERTGGSVSTLTIQRTQQEDSAVYLCASSLLITSNTEQYFGPGTRLTVT.

CDR3 nucleotides: TGTGCCAGCTCACCCATGACAGCTTTGAACACTGAAGCTTTCTTT. Translating it yields CASSPMTALNTEAFF. The V gene is TRBV18, the J gene TRBJ1-1; a possible D gene is TRBD1 (5 bases). Germline V gene lookup returns CDR1 KGHSH and CDR2 LQKENI. The CDR3 contains 15 residues. The V end was cut by 3 bases, the J end by 0 bases, with 11 bases between.

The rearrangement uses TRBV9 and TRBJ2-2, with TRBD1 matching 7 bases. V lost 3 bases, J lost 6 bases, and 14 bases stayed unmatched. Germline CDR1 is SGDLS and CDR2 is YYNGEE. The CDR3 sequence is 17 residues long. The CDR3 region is CASSGAGTVGWAGELFF. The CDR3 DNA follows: TGTGCCAGCAGCGGGGCCGGGACAGTGGGATGGGCCGGGGAGCTGTTTTTT.

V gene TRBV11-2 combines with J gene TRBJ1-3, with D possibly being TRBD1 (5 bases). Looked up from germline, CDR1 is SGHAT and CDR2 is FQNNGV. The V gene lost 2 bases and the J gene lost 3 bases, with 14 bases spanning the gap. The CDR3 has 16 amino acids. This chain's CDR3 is CASSLLGSGIGNTIYF. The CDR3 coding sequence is TGTGCCAGCAGCTTATTGGGGTCAGGGATTGGAAACACCATATATTTT.

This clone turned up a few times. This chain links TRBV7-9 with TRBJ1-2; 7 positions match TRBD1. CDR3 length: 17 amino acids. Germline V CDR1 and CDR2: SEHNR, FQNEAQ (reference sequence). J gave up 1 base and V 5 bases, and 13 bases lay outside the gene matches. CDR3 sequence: CASSLQGTSPYNYGYTF. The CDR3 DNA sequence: TGTGCCAGCAGCCTACAGGGGACTTCCCCGTATAACTATGGCTACACCTTC. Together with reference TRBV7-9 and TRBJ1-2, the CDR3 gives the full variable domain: DTGVSQNPRHKITKRGQNVTFRCDPISEHNRLYWYRQTLGQGPEFLTYFQNEAQLEKSRLLSDRFSAERPKGSFSTLEIQRTEQGDSAMYLCASSLQGTSPYNYGYTFGSGTRLTVV.

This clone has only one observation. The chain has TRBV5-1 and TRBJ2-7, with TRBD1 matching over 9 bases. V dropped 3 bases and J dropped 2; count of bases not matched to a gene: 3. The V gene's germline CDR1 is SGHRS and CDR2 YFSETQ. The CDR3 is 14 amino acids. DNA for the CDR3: TGCGCCAGCAGCTGGGACAGGGTCACCTACGAGCAGTACTTC. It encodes CASSWDRVTYEQYF.

CDR3 sequence: CASSEEDRGNTEAFF. As DNA, the CDR3 is TGTGCCAGCAGCGAGGAGGACAGGGGAAACACTGAAGCTTTCTTT. This rearrangement joins TRBV9 to TRBJ1-1, with 9 nucleotides matching TRBD1. The ends lost 3 bases at V and 2 bases at J; junction bases unmatched: 5. CDR1 SGDLS and CDR2 YYNGEE come from the germline V gene. The CDR3 has 15 amino acids. Combining the CDR3 with reference TRBV9 and TRBJ1-1 gives the whole variable domain DSGVTQTPKHLITATGQRVTLRCSPRSGDLSVYWYQQSLDQGLQFLIQYYNGEERAKGNILERFSAQQFPDLHSELNLSSLELGDSALYFCASSEEDRGNTEAFFGQGTRLTVV.

CDR3 DNA sequence: TGTGCCATCAGTGAGTCGGTGACTAGCGGATCCTACGAGCAGTACTTC. Its translation: CAISESVTSGSYEQYF. The V and J genes are TRBV10-3 and TRBJ2-7; 9 bases are shared with TRBD2. CDR1 is ENHRY, CDR2 SYGVKD, per germline. Unmatched junction bases numbered 4, after V lost 0 bases and J lost 1 base. This CDR3 comprises 16 residues.

CDR3 sequence reads: CASSLTHGGVNTEAFF. The CDR3 DNA reads TGTGCCAGCAGCTTAACCCACGGCGGGGTGAACACTGAAGCTTTCTTT. The chain has TRBV7-3 and TRBJ1-1; the D is unclear. The CDR3 spans 16 residues. V lost 0 bases to trimming and J lost 0 bases, with 11 bases between them. Per germline, CDR1 SGHTA and CDR2 FQGTGA.

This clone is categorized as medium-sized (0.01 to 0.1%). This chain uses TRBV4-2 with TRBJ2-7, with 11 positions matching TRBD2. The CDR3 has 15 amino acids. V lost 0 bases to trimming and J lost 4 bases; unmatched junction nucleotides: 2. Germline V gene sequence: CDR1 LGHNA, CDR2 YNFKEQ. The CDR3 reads CASSQDTSGSYEQYF. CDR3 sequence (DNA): TGTGCCAGCAGCCAAGATACTAGCGGGAGTTACGAGCAGTACTTC.

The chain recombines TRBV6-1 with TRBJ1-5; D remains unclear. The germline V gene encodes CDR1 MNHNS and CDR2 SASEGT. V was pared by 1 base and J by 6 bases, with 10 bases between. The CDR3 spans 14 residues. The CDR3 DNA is TGTGCCAGCAGTGAAGGGGGAGAAGGTCAGCCCCAGCATTTT. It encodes CASSEGGEGQPQHF.

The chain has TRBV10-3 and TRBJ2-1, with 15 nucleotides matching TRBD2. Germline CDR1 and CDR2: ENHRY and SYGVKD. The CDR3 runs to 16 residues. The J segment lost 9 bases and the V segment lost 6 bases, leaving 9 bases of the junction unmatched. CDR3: CAIRGTSGGQAVEQFF. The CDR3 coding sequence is TGTGCCATCAGGGGGACTAGCGGGGGGCAGGCGGTTGAGCAGTTCTTC.

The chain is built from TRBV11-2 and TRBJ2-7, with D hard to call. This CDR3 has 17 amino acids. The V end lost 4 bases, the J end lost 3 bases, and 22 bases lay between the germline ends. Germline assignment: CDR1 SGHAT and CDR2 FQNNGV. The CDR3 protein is CASSSRPPAVPFYEQYF. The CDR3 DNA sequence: TGTGCCAGCAGCTCCCGGCCGCCGGCGGTACCTTTCTACGAGCAGTACTTC.

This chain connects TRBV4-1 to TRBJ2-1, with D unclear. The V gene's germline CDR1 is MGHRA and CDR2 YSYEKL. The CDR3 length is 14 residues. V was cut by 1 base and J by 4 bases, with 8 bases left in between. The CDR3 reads CASSQVTIYNEQFF. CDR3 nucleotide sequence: TGCGCCAGCAGCCAAGTGACAATATACAATGAGCAGTTCTTC.

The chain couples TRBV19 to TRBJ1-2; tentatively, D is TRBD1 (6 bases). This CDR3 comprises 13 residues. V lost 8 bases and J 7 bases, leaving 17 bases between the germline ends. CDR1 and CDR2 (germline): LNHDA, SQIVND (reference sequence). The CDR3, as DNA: TGTGCCAGTCGACAGGACCGGGTCGGTGGCTACACCTTC. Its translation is CASRQDRVGGYTF.

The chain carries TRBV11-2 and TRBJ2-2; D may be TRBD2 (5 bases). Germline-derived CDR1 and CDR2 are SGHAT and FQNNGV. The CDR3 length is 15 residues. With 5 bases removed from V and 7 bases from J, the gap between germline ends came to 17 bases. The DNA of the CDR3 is TGTGCCAGCAGCATAGTAGCGACTACGGTCGGGGAGCTGTTTTTT. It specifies CASSIVATTVGELFF.